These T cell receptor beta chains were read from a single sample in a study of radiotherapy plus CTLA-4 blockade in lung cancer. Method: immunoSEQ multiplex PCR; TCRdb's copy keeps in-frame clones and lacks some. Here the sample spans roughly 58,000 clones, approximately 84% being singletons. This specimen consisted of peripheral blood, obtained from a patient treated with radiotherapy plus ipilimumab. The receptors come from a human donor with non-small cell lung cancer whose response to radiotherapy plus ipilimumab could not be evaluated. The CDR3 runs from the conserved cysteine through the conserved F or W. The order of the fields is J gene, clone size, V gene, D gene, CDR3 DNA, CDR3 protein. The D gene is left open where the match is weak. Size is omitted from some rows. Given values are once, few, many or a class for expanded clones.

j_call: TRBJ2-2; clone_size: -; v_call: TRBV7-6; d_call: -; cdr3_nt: TGTGCCAGCAGCCCCGACAGTGGGGCGGGGGAGCTGTTTTTT; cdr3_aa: CASSPDSGAGELFF
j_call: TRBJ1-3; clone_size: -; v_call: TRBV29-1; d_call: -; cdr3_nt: TGCAGCGTTGATCCGGCAGGCACTGGAAACACCATATATTTT; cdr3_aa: CSVDPAGTGNTIYF
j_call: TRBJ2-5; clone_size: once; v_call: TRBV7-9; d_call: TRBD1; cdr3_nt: TGTGCCAGCAGCTCAGCGGGCAGGGGGCCAGAGACCCAGTACTTC; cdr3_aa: CASSSAGRGPETQYF
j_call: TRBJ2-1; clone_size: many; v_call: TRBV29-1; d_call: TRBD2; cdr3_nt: TGCAGCGTTCCAGGCGGGGGGGTAGGATTTGGCAATGAGCAGTTCTTC; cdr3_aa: CSVPGGGVGFGNEQFF
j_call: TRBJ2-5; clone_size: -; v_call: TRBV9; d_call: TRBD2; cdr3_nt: TGTGCCAGCAGCGCGGGACTAGCGGGGGCCCCGGTGACCCAGTACTTC; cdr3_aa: CASSAGLAGAPVTQYF
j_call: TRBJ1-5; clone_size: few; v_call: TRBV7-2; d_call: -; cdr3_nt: TGTGCCAGCAGCTTGGCCAGGGATAGCAATCAGCCCCAGCATTTT; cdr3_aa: CASSLARDSNQPQHF
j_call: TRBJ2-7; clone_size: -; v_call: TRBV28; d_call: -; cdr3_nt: TGTGCCAGCAAGCCCGCATTAGCTGAGCAGTACTTC; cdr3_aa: CASKPALAEQYF
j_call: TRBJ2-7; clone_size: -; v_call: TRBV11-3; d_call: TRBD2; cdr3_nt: TGTGCCAGCTCTAGGACTAGCGGGAGGAGGGTCCACGAGCAGTACTTC; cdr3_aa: CASSRTSGRRVHEQYF
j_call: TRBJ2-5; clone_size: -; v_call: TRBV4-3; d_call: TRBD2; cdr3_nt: TGCGCCAGCAGCCCGACAGGGGGGACTAGCGGGAGTGAGACCCAGTACTTC; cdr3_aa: CASSPTGGTSGSETQYF
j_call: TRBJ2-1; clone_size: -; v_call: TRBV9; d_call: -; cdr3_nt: TGTGCCAGCAGCGCCCTAGGGGCGGAGCAGTTCTTC; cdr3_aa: CASSALGAEQFF
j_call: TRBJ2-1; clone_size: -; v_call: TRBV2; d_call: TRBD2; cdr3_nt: TGTGCCAGCAGTGAGCTAGCGGGGACCCACAATGAGCAGTTCTTC; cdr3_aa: CASSELAGTHNEQFF